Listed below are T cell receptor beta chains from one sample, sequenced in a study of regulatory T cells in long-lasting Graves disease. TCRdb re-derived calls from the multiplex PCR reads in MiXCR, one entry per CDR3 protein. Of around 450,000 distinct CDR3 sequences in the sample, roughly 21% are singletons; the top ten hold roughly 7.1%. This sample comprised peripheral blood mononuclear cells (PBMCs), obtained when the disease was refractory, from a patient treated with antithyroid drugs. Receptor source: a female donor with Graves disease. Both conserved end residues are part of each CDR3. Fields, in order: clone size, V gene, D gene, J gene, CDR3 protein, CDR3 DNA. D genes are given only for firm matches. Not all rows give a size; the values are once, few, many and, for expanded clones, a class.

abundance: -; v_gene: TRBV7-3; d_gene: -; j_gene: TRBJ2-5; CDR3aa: CASSSYPGQWEETQYF; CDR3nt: TGTGCCAGCAGCTCATACCCGGGACAATGGGAAGAGACCCAGTACTTC
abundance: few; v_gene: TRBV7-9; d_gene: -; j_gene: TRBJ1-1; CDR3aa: CASSSGHYTEAFF; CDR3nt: TGTGCCAGCAGCTCGGGACACTACACTGAAGCTTTCTTT
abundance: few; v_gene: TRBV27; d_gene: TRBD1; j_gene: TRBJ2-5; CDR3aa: CASSLSIQGETQYF; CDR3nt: TGTGCCAGCAGTTTATCGATACAGGGGGAGACCCAGTACTTC
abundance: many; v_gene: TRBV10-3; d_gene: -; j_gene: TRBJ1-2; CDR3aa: CAFSTGNYGYTF; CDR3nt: TGTGCCTTCTCCACAGGGAACTATGGCTACACCTTC
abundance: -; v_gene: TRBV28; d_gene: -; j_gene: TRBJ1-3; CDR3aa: CASSLRTFSGNTIYF; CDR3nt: TGTGCCAGCAGCCTACGAACTTTCTCTGGAAACACCATATATTTT
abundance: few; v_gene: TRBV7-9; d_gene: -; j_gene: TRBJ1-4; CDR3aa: CASSDTGSADEKLFF; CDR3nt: TGTGCCAGCAGCGATACGGGCTCGGCAGATGAAAAACTGTTTTTT
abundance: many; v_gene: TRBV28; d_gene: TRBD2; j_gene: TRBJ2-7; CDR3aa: CASSFFGGADYEQYF; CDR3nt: TGTGCCAGCAGTTTTTTCGGGGGGGCCGATTACGAGCAGTACTTC
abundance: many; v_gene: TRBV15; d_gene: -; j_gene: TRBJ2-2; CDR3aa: CATSRGLGVYTGELFF; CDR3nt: TGTGCCACCAGCAGGGGGTTAGGGGTCTACACCGGGGAGCTGTTTTTT
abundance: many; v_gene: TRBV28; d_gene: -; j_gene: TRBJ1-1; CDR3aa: CASSLTRNEAFF; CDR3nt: TGTGCCAGCAGCCTTACACGGAATGAAGCTTTCTTT
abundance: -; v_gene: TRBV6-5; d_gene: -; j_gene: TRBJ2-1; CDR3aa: CASSYSNERVGDEQFF; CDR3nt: TGTGCCAGCAGTTACTCGAACGAGCGGGTAGGGGATGAGCAGTTCTTC
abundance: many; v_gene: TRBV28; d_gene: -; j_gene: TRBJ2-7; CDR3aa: CASSFGEGQLLPYEQYF; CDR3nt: TGTGCCAGCAGTTTCGGCGAGGGGCAACTCCTGCCCTACGAGCAGTACTTC
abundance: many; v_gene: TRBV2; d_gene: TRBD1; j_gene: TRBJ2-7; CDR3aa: CASSGRGKVYEQYF; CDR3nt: TGTGCCAGCTCCGGCAGGGGGAAAGTCTACGAGCAGTACTTC
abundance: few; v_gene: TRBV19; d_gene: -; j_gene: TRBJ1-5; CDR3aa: CASSTSAGATNQPQHF; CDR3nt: TGTGCCAGTAGTACCTCCGCCGGGGCCACTAATCAGCCCCAGCATTTT
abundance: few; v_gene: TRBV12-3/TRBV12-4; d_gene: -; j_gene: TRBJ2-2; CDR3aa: CASSYSPEGPGELFF; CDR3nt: TGTGCCAGCAGTTACTCCCCCGAGGGACCCGGGGAGCTGTTTTTT
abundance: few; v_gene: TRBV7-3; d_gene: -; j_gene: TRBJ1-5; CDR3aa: CASTPTKRGLRQPQHF; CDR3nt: TGTGCCAGCACCCCTACAAAAAGGGGCCTCCGTCAGCCCCAGCATTTT
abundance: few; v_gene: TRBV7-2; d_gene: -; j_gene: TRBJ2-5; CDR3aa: CASSLVLLEETQYF; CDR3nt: TGTGCCAGCAGCTTAGTTTTACTAGAAGAGACCCAGTACTTC
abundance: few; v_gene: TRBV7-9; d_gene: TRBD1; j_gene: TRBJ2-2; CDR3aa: CASSYPGGLNTGELFF; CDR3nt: TGTGCCAGCAGCTACCCAGGGGGCCTGAACACCGGGGAGCTGTTTTTT
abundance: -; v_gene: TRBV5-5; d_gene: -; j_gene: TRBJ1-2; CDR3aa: CASSPRNQADGYTF; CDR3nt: TGTGCCAGCAGCCCCCGGAACCAGGCGGATGGCTACACCTTC
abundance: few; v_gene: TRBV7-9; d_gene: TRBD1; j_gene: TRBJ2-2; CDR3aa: CASLGTGRAGELFF; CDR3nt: TGTGCCAGCTTGGGGACAGGCCGGGCCGGGGAGCTGTTTTTT
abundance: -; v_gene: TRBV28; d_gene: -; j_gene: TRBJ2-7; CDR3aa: CASSPLLAGIREQYF; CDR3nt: TGTGCCAGCAGTCCCCTCCTCGCCGGGATACGAGAACAGTACTTC
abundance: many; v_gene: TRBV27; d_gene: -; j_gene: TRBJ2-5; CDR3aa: CASSLTFQETQYF; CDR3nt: TGTGCCAGCAGCTTAACATTCCAAGAGACCCAGTACTTC
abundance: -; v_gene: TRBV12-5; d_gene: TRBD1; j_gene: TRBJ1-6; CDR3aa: CATTTGVASPLHF; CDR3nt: TGTGCTACTACTACAGGGGTCGCTTCACCCCTCCACTTT
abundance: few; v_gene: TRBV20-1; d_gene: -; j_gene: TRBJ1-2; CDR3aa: CSARIEELYAGYTF; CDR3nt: TGCAGTGCTAGGATTGAGGAACTCTACGCCGGCTACACCTTC
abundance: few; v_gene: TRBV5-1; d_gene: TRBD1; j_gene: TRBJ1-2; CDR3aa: CASSFMDRGRGYTF; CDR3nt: TGCGCCAGCAGCTTCATGGACAGGGGCAGGGGCTACACCTTC
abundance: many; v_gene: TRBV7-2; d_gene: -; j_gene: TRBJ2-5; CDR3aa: CASSLGTFKETQYF; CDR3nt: TGTGCCAGCAGCTTGGGGACGTTTAAAGAGACCCAGTACTTC
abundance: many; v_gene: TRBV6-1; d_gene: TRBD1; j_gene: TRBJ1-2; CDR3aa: CASETGRADYGYTF; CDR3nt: TGTGCCAGCGAGACAGGGAGGGCAGACTATGGCTACACCTTC
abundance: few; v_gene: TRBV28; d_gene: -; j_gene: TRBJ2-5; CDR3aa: CASSTTWTPGETQYF; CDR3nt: TGTGCCAGCAGCACCACGTGGACCCCGGGAGAGACCCAGTACTTC
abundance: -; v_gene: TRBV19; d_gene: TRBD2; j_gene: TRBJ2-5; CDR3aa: CASSLGTSGREQEPQYF; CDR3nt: TGTGCCAGTAGTCTCGGGACTAGCGGGAGGGAACAAGAGCCCCAGTACTTC
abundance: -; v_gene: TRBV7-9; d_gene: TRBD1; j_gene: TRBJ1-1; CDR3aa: CASSPPPGQSDTEAFF; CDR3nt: TGTGCCAGCAGCCCGCCTCCGGGACAGTCGGACACTGAAGCTTTCTTT
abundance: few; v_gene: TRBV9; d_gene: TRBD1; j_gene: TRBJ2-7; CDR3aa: CASSTRQGGSEQYF; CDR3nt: TGTGCCAGCAGCACCCGACAGGGGGGTAGCGAGCAGTACTTC
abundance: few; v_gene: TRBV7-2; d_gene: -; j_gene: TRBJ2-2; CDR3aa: CASSLVIQWGSAGELFF; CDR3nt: TGTGCCAGCAGCTTAGTCATACAGTGGGGAAGTGCCGGGGAGCTGTTTTTT
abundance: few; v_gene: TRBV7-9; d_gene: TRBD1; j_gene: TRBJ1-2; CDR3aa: CASSLDRQGGGYTF; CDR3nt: TGTGCCAGCAGCTTAGATCGACAGGGAGGTGGCTACACCTTC
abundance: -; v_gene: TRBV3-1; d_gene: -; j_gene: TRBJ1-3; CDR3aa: CASSQSWRGSDGNTIYF; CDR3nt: TGTGCCAGCAGCCAAAGTTGGCGGGGCAGTGATGGAAACACCATATATTTT
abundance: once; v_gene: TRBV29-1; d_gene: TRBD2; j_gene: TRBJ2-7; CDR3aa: CIVGGGGPLSYEQYF; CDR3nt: TGCATCGTCGGGGGGGGGGGGCCCTTATCCTACGAGCAGTACTTC
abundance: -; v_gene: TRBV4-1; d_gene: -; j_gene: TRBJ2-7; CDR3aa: CASSQVQGGPLYEQYF; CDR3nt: TGCGCCAGCAGCCAAGTCCAGGGGGGGCCTCTGTACGAGCAGTACTTC
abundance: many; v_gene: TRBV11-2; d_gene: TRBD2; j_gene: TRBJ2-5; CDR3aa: CASSLVHGREETQYF; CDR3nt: TGTGCCAGCAGCTTAGTCCATGGGAGGGAGGAGACCCAGTACTTC
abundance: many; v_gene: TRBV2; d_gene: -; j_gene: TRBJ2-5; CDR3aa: CASSDRGETQYF; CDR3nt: TGTGCCAGCAGTGACAGGGGAGAGACCCAGTACTTC
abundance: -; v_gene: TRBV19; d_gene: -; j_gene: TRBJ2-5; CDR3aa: CASSIYFPGTTETQYF; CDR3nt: TGTGCCAGTAGTATCTACTTCCCAGGGACGACAGAGACCCAGTACTTC
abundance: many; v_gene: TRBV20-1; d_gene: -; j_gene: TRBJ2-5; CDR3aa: CSAMRNAETQYF; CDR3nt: TGCAGTGCTATGCGGAATGCGGAGACCCAGTACTTC
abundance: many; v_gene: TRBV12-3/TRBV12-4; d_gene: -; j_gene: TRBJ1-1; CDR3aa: CASSLSLEGVSEAFF; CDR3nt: TGTGCCAGCAGTTTGAGTTTGGAGGGGGTATCTGAAGCTTTCTTT
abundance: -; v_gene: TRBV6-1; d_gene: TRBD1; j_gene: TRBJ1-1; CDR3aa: CATHPRKGRGRPEAFF; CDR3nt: TGTGCCACCCATCCCCGGAAGGGCAGGGGGCGTCCTGAAGCTTTCTTT